Listed here are 13 T cell receptor beta chains from one sample, sequenced in a study of molecular identifiers for immune sequencing clone quantification. In TCRdb, the PCR reads were re-called with MiXCR into one record per CDR3 protein. This sample has some 96,000 distinct CDR3 sequences, with less than 25% found just once. Sequences were obtained from naive CD8+ T cells from blood, with Jurkat cell RNA spiked in. Subset indicated: FACS-sorted CD8+CD4-CCR7+CD45RA+ naive T cells. These receptors were taken from a human donor in good health. Some libraries in this study had Jurkat cell RNA spiked in.

This clonotype was picked up one time. Possible read error: a much larger clone is one base away. The conserved phenylalanine or tryptophan is not found at the CDR3 terminus, so this likely reflects a read error. This rearrangement joins TRBV4-3 to TRBJ2-3, with D possibly TRBD2 on 6 matching bases. The length of the CDR3 is 15 residues. Trimming shortened V by 4 bases and J by 4 bases, and 15 bases separated the two germline ends. CDR1 and CDR2 (germline): LGHNA, YSLEER. This chain's CDR3 is CASSPEWRDPDTQYL. The CDR3 DNA follows: TGCGCCAGCAGCCCCGAGTGGAGGGACCCAGATACGCAGTATCTT.

This clonotype came up once. A read error may be the cause here, since a much bigger clone is one base away. The rearrangement joins TRBV4-3 to TRBJ2-5, with a possible D match to TRBD1 (5 bases). The CDR3 contains 16 residues. The germline CDR1 and CDR2 sequences are LGHNA and YSLEER. V gave up 0 bases and J gave up 1 base, with 12 bases separating them. CDR3 residues: CASSQDVSTAQETQYF. The CDR3 DNA is TGCGCCAGCAGCCAAGACGTCTCGACAGCCCAAGAGACCCAGTACTTC.

This clonotype has ten or more counts. The chain is built from TRBV6-5 and TRBJ2-1; D might be TRBD1 (5 bases). The V end lost 0 bases, the J end lost 7 bases, and 7 bases lay between the germline ends. Germline V lookup: CDR1 MNHEY, CDR2 SVGAGI. The CDR3 sequence is 13 residues long. CDR3 in DNA: TGTGCCAGCAGTTACTCCAGGGATAATGAGCAGTTCTTC. Protein sequence: CASSYSRDNEQFF.

J is TRBJ2-7 and V is TRBV20-1, with D perhaps assigned TRBD1 or TRBD2 (5 bases each). Germline V gives CDR1 DFQATT, CDR2 SNEGSKA (reference sequence). V lost 6 bases and J lost 0, with 18 bases in between. The CDR3 contains 15 residues. The CDR3 DNA reads as TGCAGTGCACACCGGGACGCGGAGAGCTCCTACGAGCAGTACTTC. Translated, it gives CSAHRDAESSYEQYF.

J is TRBJ2-7 and V is TRBV29-1; maybe TRBD2 (6 bases). Germline V gene sequence: CDR1 SQVTM, CDR2 ANQGSEA. V was pared by 0 bases and J by 0 bases, with 12 bases between. This CDR3 is 15 amino acids long. The CDR3 DNA follows: TGCAGCGTTGAAGATTGGGACGGGAGCTCCTACGAGCAGTACTTC. It encodes CSVEDWDGSSYEQYF.

Regarding this clonotype: This likely comes from a read error, as the CDR3 has no conserved phenylalanine or tryptophan at its end. No DNA is shown, since the ends of the CDR3 on it are uncertain; the CDR3 is the one TCRdb lists. The V and J genes are TRBV6-2 or TRBV6-3 and TRBJ1-1; the table names TRBD1, a call not compared with the DNA. Germline CDR1 reads MNHEY; CDR2 reads SVGEGT. The CDR3 is 15 amino acids long, termini counted. The CDR3 sequence is CASSPDMVPHTEAFS.

Comment on this clonotype: A much larger clone is a single base away; this may be a read error. The CDR3 protein is CSARGQLYSHEQYF. The DNA of the CDR3 is TGCAGTGCTAGGGGACAGCTGTACTCCCACGAGCAGTACTTC. This chain uses TRBV20-1 with TRBJ2-7, with TRBD1 matching over 7 bases. Germline loops: CDR1 DFQATT, CDR2 SNEGSKA (reference sequence). This CDR3 is built from 14 residues.

This clonotype was observed many times. This chain joins TRBV6-5 and TRBJ2-4; 8 nucleotides match TRBD2. From germline, CDR1 is MNHEY and CDR2 SVGAGI. With 2 bases clipped from V and 9 bases from J, the junction kept 6 bases outside the gene matches. The CDR3 runs to 14 residues. CDR3 in amino acids: CASSYGTRSVIQYF. CDR3 bases: TGTGCCAGCAGTTACGGGACTAGGAGTGTCATTCAGTACTTC.

There are many counts of this clonotype. This chain joins TRBV3-1 and TRBJ1-5; 7 bases line up with TRBD1. The J segment lost 5 bases and the V segment lost 1 base, leaving 2 bases of the junction unmatched. The V gene's germline CDR1 is LGHDT and CDR2 YNNKEL (reference sequence). The CDR3 consists of 14 residues. In nucleotides, the CDR3 is TGTGCCAGCAGCCAAGGACAGGGTGATCAGCCCCAGCATTTT. Its translation is CASSQGQGDQPQHF.

This chain joins TRBV27 and TRBJ2-7, with D perhaps TRBD1 (7 bases). V lost 0 bases and J 2 bases, leaving 14 bases between the germline ends. Germline loops: CDR1 MNHEY, CDR2 SMNVEV (reference sequence). The CDR3 totals 16 residues. The CDR3 nucleotides are TGTGCCAGCAGTTTATCGTGGCGGGACAGCACCTACGAGCAGTACTTC. This encodes CASSLSWRDSTYEQYF.

The sample holds many counts of this clonotype. J is TRBJ1-3 and V is TRBV28; D gene unclear. The V end lost 1 base, the J end lost 1 base, and 11 bases lay between the germline ends. CDR1 and CDR2 (germline): MDHEN, SYDVKM. This CDR3 has 16 amino acids. CDR3 nucleotide sequence: TGTGCCAGCAGTTTATCCTGGACTAAATCTGGAAACACCATATATTTT. Its protein product is CASSLSWTKSGNTIYF.

This clonotype was counted at least ten times. The rearrangement links TRBV7-8 to TRBJ2-1, with D perhaps matching TRBD2 (6 bases). Germline V gene sequence: CDR1 SGHVS, CDR2 FQNEAQ. V lost 3 bases and J lost 7, with 10 bases in between. The CDR3 spans 13 residues. The CDR3: CASSLRSGNEQFF. CDR3 nucleotides: TGTGCCAGCAGCTTGAGAAGCGGGAATGAGCAGTTCTTC. The full variable domain, with the rest looked up from reference TRBV7-8 and TRBJ2-1, is GAGVSQSPRYKVAKRGQDVALRCDPISGHVSLFWYQQALGQGPEFLTYFQNEAQLDKSGLPSDRFFAERPEGSVSTLKIQRTQQEDSAVYLCASSLRSGNEQFFGPGTRLTVL.

As to this clonotype: One end of the junction varies from germline; a read error may be responsible. CDR3 protein: CASSLASGRPARDTYNEQFF. The CDR3 region has the DNA TGTGCTAGCAGCTTAGCTAGCGGGAGGCCCGCCAGGGACACCTACAATGAGCAGTTCTTC. The genes are TRBV7-7 and TRBJ2-1; 11 nucleotides line up with TRBD2. This CDR3 comprises 20 residues. CDR1 and CDR2 (germline): SSHAT, FNYEAQ (reference sequence).